The 25 T cell receptor beta chains in this list originate from one sample, sequenced in a study of CD8+CD57+ T cells in acquired aplastic anemia. TCR beta VDJ and CDR3 profiles were obtained from a genomic DNA template. TCRdb called the reads again in MiXCR, with one record for every CDR3 protein. The table records around 170,000 distinct CDR3 sequences, about three fifths of them present only once. The material sequenced was sorted CD4+, CD8+, or CD8+CD57+ T cells (not recorded which) from PBMCs. The receptor source for this set is a human donor in good health.

The CDR3 coding sequence is TGTGCCAGTAGTGCACAAAAAGGGGGGGGAGAGACCCAGTACTTC. Amino acids: CASSAQKGGGETQYF. The V call is TRBV19, the J call TRBJ2-5; a possible D gene is TRBD2 (7 bases). Looked up from germline, CDR1 is LNHDA and CDR2 is SQIVND (reference sequence). The CDR3 runs 15 residues. Trimming shortened V by 5 bases and J by 4 bases, and 17 bases separated the two germline ends.

The V and J genes are TRBV28 and TRBJ2-2, with D maybe TRBD1 (6 bases). From germline, CDR1 is MDHEN and CDR2 SYDVKM. This CDR3 comprises 16 residues. Between the trimmed V and J ends, which lost 1 base and 3 bases, there was a span of 12 bases. CDR3 sequence: CASSLYGAGDTGELFF. For the CDR3, the DNA is TGTGCCAGCAGTTTATACGGGGCAGGGGACACCGGGGAGCTGTTTTTT.

This clonotype has a count of ten or more. A much larger clone is a single base away; this may be a read error. The chain employs TRBV11-2 and TRBJ2-7; unclear D gene. CDR1 and CDR2 from the germline V gene are SGHAT and FQNNGV. The CDR3 covers 13 residues. The V end lost 1 base, the J end lost 0 bases, and 4 bases lay between the germline ends. CDR3 sequence: CASSLGASYEQYF. Here the CDR3 DNA reads TGTGCCAGCAGCTTAGGGGCCTCCTACGAGCAGTACTTC. The full variable domain, rest sourced from reference TRBV11-2 and TRBJ2-7, is EAGVAQSPRYKIIEKRQSVAFWCNPISGHATLYWYQQILGQGPKLLIQFQNNGVVDDSQLPKDRFSAERLKGVDSTLKIQPAKLEDSAVYLCASSLGASYEQYFGPGTRLTVT.

Ten or more counts support this clonotype. The rearrangement joins TRBV4-1 to TRBJ2-1; D is undetermined. The CDR3 length is 16 residues. Trimming removed 0 bases at V and 0 bases at J, with 9 bases between. CDR1 and CDR2 (germline): MGHRA, YSYEKL. The CDR3 DNA reads as TGCGCCAGCAGCCAAGAGGAGACCTTCTCCTACAATGAGCAGTTCTTC. Amino acid sequence: CASSQEETFSYNEQFF.

This clonotype was seen repeatedly, ten times or more. The chain has TRBV9 and TRBJ1-4, with D maybe TRBD1 (5 bases). CDR3 length equals 18 residues. Trimming cost V 3 bases and J 7 bases, with 25 bases left between them. Germline V lookup: CDR1 SGDLS, CDR2 YYNGEE. The CDR3: CASSASPGGRPSGEKLFF. In DNA form, the CDR3 reads TGTGCCAGCAGCGCCTCGCCCGGGGGACGTCCGTCGGGTGAAAAACTGTTTTTT.

With regard to this clonotype: The junction departs from the called germline gene at one end, perhaps through a read error. V usage is TRBV5-5 and J usage is TRBJ1-6, with D possibly TRBD1 on 6 matching bases. CDR3 length: 14 residues. Germline lookup yields CDR1 SGHKS and CDR2 YYEKEE (reference sequence). As DNA, the CDR3 is TGTGCCAGCAGCCTCGGACAGTATAATTCACCCCTCCGCTTT. Translation gives CASSLGQYNSPLRF.

This clonotype was detected only a few times. This chain connects TRBV5-1 to TRBJ1-4, with D unresolved. Trimming pared 0 bases from V and 8 bases from J, leaving 11 bases between. The CDR3 is made up of 14 amino acids. CDR1 is SGHRS, CDR2 YFSETQ, per germline. The CDR3 spells CASSLDRAVEKLFF. The CDR3 bases are TGCGCCAGCAGCTTGGACCGGGCCGTCGAAAAACTGTTTTTT.

This clonotype was observed a few times. The chain recombines TRBV7-9 with TRBJ1-6, with D unresolved. V lost 1 base and J 14 bases, leaving 9 bases between the germline ends. CDR1 is SEHNR, CDR2 FQNEAQ, per germline (reference sequence). CDR3 length: 12 residues. The CDR3 DNA follows: TGTGCCAGCAGCTTAGGTACCAGAACCCTCCACTTT. This codes for CASSLGTRTLHF.

V and J are TRBV6-5 and TRBJ2-5; a weak D match, TRBD1 (5 bases). Germline V gene data show CDR1 as MNHEY and CDR2 as SVGAGI. There are 11 residues in the CDR3. The ends were cut back, 7 bases at V and 4 bases at J, with 7 bases in the middle. CDR3 in DNA: TGTGCCAGCACCAGGGCAGAGACCCAGTACTTC. The encoded protein is CASTRAETQYF.

Concerning this clonotype itself: A much larger clone differs from this one at a single base, so this may be a read error. The chain carries TRBV12-3 or TRBV12-4 and TRBJ2-1; TRBD2 agrees at 10 bases. The CDR3 sequence is 17 residues long. Trimming removed 8 bases from V and 4 bases from J; junction bases left unmatched: 14. The CDR3 here is CASGPLVAGGPYNEQFF. The CDR3 bases are TGTGCCAGCGGTCCCCTGGTAGCGGGAGGCCCTTACAATGAGCAGTTCTTC.

The V call is TRBV15, the J call TRBJ1-6; the D gene is possibly TRBD1 (6 bases). Looked up from germline, CDR1 is LNHNV and CDR2 is YYDKDF (reference sequence). Trimming left V 5 bases short and J 10 bases short, with 15 bases between. The CDR3 spans 14 residues. The CDR3 spells CATSVDRKKSPLHF. The DNA for the CDR3 is TGTGCCACCAGCGTAGACAGGAAAAAGTCACCCCTCCACTTT.

This clonotype has a count of ten or more. The rearrangement uses TRBV20-1 and TRBJ2-3, with 12 bases aligning to TRBD2. The germline CDR1 and CDR2 sequences are DFQATT and SNEGSKA (reference sequence). V dropped 0 bases and J dropped 2; count of bases not matched to a gene: 6. This CDR3 comprises 17 residues. The CDR3 sequence: CSARDGGLAGNTDTQYF. In DNA form, the CDR3 reads TGCAGTGCTAGAGATGGCGGACTAGCGGGGAACACAGATACGCAGTATTTT.

This clonotype turned up a few times. This chain uses TRBV2 with TRBJ1-6, with TRBD1 as a possible D gene (5 bases). The length of the CDR3 is 15 residues. The ends were cut back, 6 bases at V and 10 bases at J, with 19 bases in the middle. Germline-derived CDR1 and CDR2 are SNHLY and FYNNEI. The CDR3 DNA sequence: TGTGCCAGCAGGGGAGCGGAGAGGGGCGCCTCACCCCTCCACTTT. Translating gives CASRGAERGASPLHF.

The chain uses TRBV5-4 and TRBJ1-5; no definite D call. This CDR3 spans 14 amino acids. V was trimmed by 4 bases and J by 9 bases, leaving 17 bases between them. Germline values: CDR1 SGHNT, CDR2 YYREEE (reference sequence). The DNA for the CDR3 is TGTGCCAGCAGCCAAGGGATCGGGGATTGGCCCCAGCATTTT. Translated, it gives CASSQGIGDWPQHF.

This clonotype was counted once. The chain links TRBV19 to TRBJ1-5; D gene ambiguous. Germline V gene data show CDR1 as LNHDA and CDR2 as SQIVND (reference sequence). The V end was cut by 1 base, the J end by 6 bases, with 10 bases between. The CDR3 loop spans 14 amino acids. The CDR3 region has the DNA TGTGCCAGTAGTATAGTCCCAGACGCTCAGCCCCAGCATTTT. Translating gives CASSIVPDAQPQHF.

The V gene is TRBV2, the J gene TRBJ2-5; 7 bases map to TRBD1. This CDR3 contains 15 residues. Germline trimming cut 6 bases from V and 3 bases from J; bases unmatched to any gene: 10. CDR1 and CDR2 from the germline V gene are SNHLY and FYNNEI. CDR3 loop: CASSASSQGKETQYF. The DNA for the CDR3 is TGTGCCAGCAGCGCCTCGTCACAGGGGAAAGAGACCCAGTACTTC.

The chain links TRBV19 to TRBJ2-7; perhaps TRBD1 as D (8 bases). Trimming cost V 0 bases and J 2 bases, with 14 bases left between them. Germline CDR1 reads LNHDA; CDR2 reads SQIVND (reference sequence). There are 16 residues in the CDR3. The chain's CDR3 is CASSIDSTGGAYEQYF. CDR3 in DNA: TGTGCCAGTAGTATAGATAGCACAGGGGGGGCCTACGAGCAGTACTTC.

The rearrangement links TRBV5-6 to TRBJ1-2; TRBD1 matches 8 bases. This CDR3 has 16 residues. J gave up 4 bases and V 4 bases, and 12 bases lay outside the gene matches. Germline CDR1 and CDR2: SGHDT and YYEEEE. CDR3: CASSPKQGATPYGYTF. Written as DNA, the CDR3 is TGTGCCAGCAGCCCCAAGCAGGGGGCGACGCCCTATGGCTACACCTTC. The full variable domain, rest sourced from reference TRBV5-6 and TRBJ1-2, is DAGVTQSPTHLIKTRGQQVTLRCSPKSGHDTVSWYQQALGQGPQFIFQYYEEEERQRGNFPDRFSGHQFPNYSSELNVNALLLGDSALYLCASSPKQGATPYGYTFGSGTRLTVV.

This clonotype was found once. In DNA, the CDR3 is TGCAGTGCTAGAGGATGGGAGTCCAAAAACATTCAGTACTTC. Amino acid sequence: CSARGWESKNIQYF. The J gene is TRBJ2-4, the V gene TRBV20-1; D perhaps matches TRBD2 (5 bases). Germline lookup yields CDR1 DFQATT and CDR2 SNEGSKA (reference sequence). Trimming stripped 1 base from V and 2 bases from J, with 9 bases between. The CDR3 consists of 14 residues.

This chain connects TRBV19 to TRBJ2-3; 9 nucleotides align to TRBD1. J gave up 8 bases and V 4 bases, and 7 bases lay outside the gene matches. This CDR3 contains 14 residues. CDR1 is LNHDA, CDR2 SQIVND, per germline (reference sequence). CDR3 region: CASSTGTGRATQYF. DNA of the CDR3: TGTGCCAGTAGTACCGGGACAGGGAGGGCTACGCAGTATTTT.

This chain uses TRBV5-1 with TRBJ2-5, with 8 bases aligning to TRBD1. The CDR3 is 15 residues long. Germline V gene data show CDR1 as SGHRS and CDR2 as YFSETQ. The J segment lost 6 bases and the V segment lost 3 bases, leaving 10 bases of the junction unmatched. CDR3 in DNA: TGCGCCAGCAGCTCCCTGACAGGGGCCGAAAAGACCCAGTACTTC. Protein product: CASSSLTGAEKTQYF.

V gene TRBV2 combines with J gene TRBJ2-5; TRBD2 matches at 7 bases. Per germline, CDR1 SNHLY and CDR2 FYNNEI. The V gene end was trimmed by 9 bases and the J gene end by 0 bases; junction bases not matched to a gene: 7. The length of the CDR3 is 14 residues. The CDR3 sequence is CASMRGTNQETQYF. For the CDR3, the DNA is TGTGCCAGTATGAGAGGGACTAACCAAGAGACCCAGTACTTC.

The V and J genes are TRBV10-3 and TRBJ2-1; tentative D call: TRBD2 (5 bases). This CDR3 is built from 13 residues. Germline V gene lookup returns CDR1 ENHRY and CDR2 SYGVKD. Trimming shortened V by 8 bases and J by 4 bases, and 12 bases separated the two germline ends. In DNA form, the CDR3 reads TGTGCCATCGGAACTAGGGAGTACAATGAGCAGTTCTTC. Its protein is CAIGTREYNEQFF.

This chain joins TRBV19 and TRBJ1-4, with a weak D call TRBD1 (5 bases). Germline V gene data show CDR1 as LNHDA and CDR2 as SQIVND (reference sequence). Deletions cut 2 bases from V and 7 bases from J, with 20 bases between. CDR3 length: 17 amino acids. This CDR3 reads CASSISPSSRAPEKLFF. The CDR3 DNA reads as TGTGCCAGTAGTATATCCCCCTCCAGCAGGGCACCTGAAAAACTGTTTTTT.

This clonotype was recorded at least ten times. The rearrangement joins TRBV7-3 to TRBJ1-1; D gene ambiguous. Per germline, CDR1 SGHTA and CDR2 FQGTGA. The CDR3 covers 11 residues. V was clipped by 8 bases and J by 5 bases, with 9 bases between them. The CDR3 spells CASSGGTEAFF. The CDR3 DNA follows: TGTGCCAGCTCGGGTGGGACTGAAGCTTTCTTT.